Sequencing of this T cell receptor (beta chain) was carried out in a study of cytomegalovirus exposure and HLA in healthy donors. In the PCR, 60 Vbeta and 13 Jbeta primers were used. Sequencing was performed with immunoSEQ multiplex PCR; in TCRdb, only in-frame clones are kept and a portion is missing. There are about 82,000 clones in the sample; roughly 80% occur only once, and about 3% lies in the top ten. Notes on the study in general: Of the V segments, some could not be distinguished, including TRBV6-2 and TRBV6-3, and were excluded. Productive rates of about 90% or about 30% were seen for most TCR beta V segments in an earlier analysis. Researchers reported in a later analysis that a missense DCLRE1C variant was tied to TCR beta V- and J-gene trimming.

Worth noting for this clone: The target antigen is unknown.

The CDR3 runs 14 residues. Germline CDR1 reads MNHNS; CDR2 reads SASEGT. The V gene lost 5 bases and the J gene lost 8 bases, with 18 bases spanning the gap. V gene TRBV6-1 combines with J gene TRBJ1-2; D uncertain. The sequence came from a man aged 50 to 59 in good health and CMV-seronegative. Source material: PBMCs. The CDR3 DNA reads TGTGCCAGCAGTTATCCCCCTGTTGCTCGGGGCTACACCTTC. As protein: CASSYPPVARGYTF.